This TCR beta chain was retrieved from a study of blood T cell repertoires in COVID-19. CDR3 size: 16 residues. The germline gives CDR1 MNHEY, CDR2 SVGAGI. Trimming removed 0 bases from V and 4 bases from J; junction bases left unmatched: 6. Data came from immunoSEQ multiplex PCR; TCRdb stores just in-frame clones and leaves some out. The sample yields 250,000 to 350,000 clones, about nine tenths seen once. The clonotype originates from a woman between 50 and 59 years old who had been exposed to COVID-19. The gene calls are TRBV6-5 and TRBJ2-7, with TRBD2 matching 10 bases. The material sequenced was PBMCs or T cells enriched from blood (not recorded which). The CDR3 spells CASSYSWASGGYEQYF. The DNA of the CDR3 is TGTGCCAGCAGTTACTCGTGGGCTAGCGGGGGTTACGAGCAGTACTTC.